The 14 T cell receptor beta chains below all came from one sample that was sequenced in a study of CD4+ T cells in melanoma. Generated by immunoSEQ multiplex PCR, the TCRdb table keeps only in-frame clones and is missing some. This sample carries over 100,000 clones, approximately 92% of them seen once, and the ten largest clones take 3.3%. The sample consisted of peripheral blood. Receptors originate from a human donor with melanoma.

The V gene is TRBV28, the J gene TRBJ1-5; no definite D call. Between the trimmed V and J ends, which lost 3 bases and 2 bases, there was a span of 8 bases. This CDR3 spans 14 amino acids. Germline V lookup: CDR1 MDHEN, CDR2 SYDVKM. This CDR3 reads CASSLGVGNQPQHF. The CDR3 DNA is TGTGCCAGCAGTTTGGGCGTAGGCAATCAGCCCCAGCATTTT.

The rearrangement uses TRBV5-1 and TRBJ2-1, with 11 bases fitting TRBD1. The ends lost 4 bases at V and 9 bases at J; junction bases unmatched: 9. The CDR3 has 15 amino acids. Germline V gene sequence: CDR1 SGHRS, CDR2 YFSETQ. The CDR3 DNA follows: TGCGCCAGCAGCCTTTTGGACAGGGGGCAGAGTGAGCAGTTCTTC. Translated: CASSLLDRGQSEQFF.

The V call is TRBV7-2, the J call TRBJ2-3, with D possibly TRBD2 on 5 matching bases. The length of the CDR3 is 13 residues. Trimming cost V 5 bases and J 0 bases, with 6 bases left between them. Germline V gene lookup returns CDR1 SGHTA and CDR2 FQGNSA. The CDR3 loop reads CASSRLSTDTQYF. In nucleotides, the CDR3 is TGTGCCAGCAGCCGACTAAGCACAGATACGCAGTATTTT.

The rearrangement links TRBV18 to TRBJ2-1, with D perhaps TRBD2 (7 bases). The V end was cut by 3 bases, the J end by 6 bases, with 21 bases between. The CDR3 runs 17 residues. Germline V lookup: CDR1 KGHSH, CDR2 LQKENI. The DNA of the CDR3 is TGTGCCAGCTCACCGGGCGGGGGCAGCCACTCTAGCAATGAGCAGTTCTTC. Translated, it gives CASSPGGGSHSSNEQFF.

The chain is built from TRBV19 and TRBJ1-1, with D possibly TRBD1 on 5 matching bases. In germline, CDR1 is LNHDA, CDR2 SQIVND (reference sequence). The CDR3 spans 12 residues. V lost 7 bases and J 6 bases, leaving 12 bases between the germline ends. The CDR3 DNA sequence: TGTGCCAGTACCTCCGGGACTCCTGAAGCTTTCTTT. Protein product: CASTSGTPEAFF. Variable domain in full (rest from reference TRBV19 and TRBJ1-1): DGGITQSPKYLFRKEGQNVTLSCEQNLNHDAMYWYRQDPGQGLRLIYYSQIVNDFQKGDIAEGYSVSREKKESFPLTVTSAQKNPTAFYLCASTSGTPEAFFGQGTRLTVV.

The rearrangement joins TRBV29-1 to TRBJ2-1; 15 nucleotides line up with TRBD2. The CDR3 extends over 16 amino acids. V shed 3 bases, J shed 8 bases, and the junction held 8 bases outside the gene matches. The germline V gene has CDR1 SQVTM and CDR2 ANQGSEA. The CDR3 spells CSVDGLAGGPSDEQFF. The CDR3 DNA follows: TGCAGCGTTGATGGACTAGCGGGAGGGCCCAGTGATGAGCAGTTCTTC.

The chain combines TRBV6-1 with TRBJ2-1; tentatively, D is TRBD1 (6 bases). The germline CDR1 and CDR2 sequences are MNHNS and SASEGT. CDR3 length: 15 amino acids. V lost 3 bases and J 3 bases, leaving 12 bases between the germline ends. The CDR3, as DNA: TGTGCCAGCAGTGAGCACGACAGGCGCTACAATGAGCAGTTCTTC. Amino acid sequence: CASSEHDRRYNEQFF.

The J gene is TRBJ2-2, the V gene TRBV18; maybe TRBD1 (5 bases). The CDR3 extends over 17 amino acids. Trimming removed 6 bases from V and 4 bases from J, with 21 bases in between. Germline V gene data show CDR1 as KGHSH and CDR2 as LQKENI. The CDR3 nucleotides are TGTGCCAGCTCGGCGACATCCCCTGAAAGGGGCACCGGGGAGCTGTTTTTT. Protein: CASSATSPERGTGELFF.

The chain recombines TRBV6-6 with TRBJ2-7, with TRBD2 matching 9 bases. Germline V CDR1 and CDR2: MNHNY, SVGAGI (reference sequence). The junction had 7 bases not matched to a gene; V was cut back by 2 bases and J by 5 bases. The CDR3 consists of 15 residues. As DNA, the CDR3 is TGTGCCAGCAGTTACAGGCCTAGCGGGAATAACGAGCAGTACTTC. Translated, it gives CASSYRPSGNNEQYF.

The gene calls are TRBV25-1 and TRBJ1-2; TRBD1 is a possible D gene (6 bases). V lost 8 bases and J lost 3, with 13 bases in between. The germline V gene encodes CDR1 MGHDK and CDR2 SYGVNS. The CDR3 runs to 13 residues. CDR3 coding DNA: TGTGCCAGCGGGGCCGGGGGCCACTATGGCTACACCTTC. This translates into CASGAGGHYGYTF.

This rearrangement joins TRBV29-1 to TRBJ2-1, with D possibly being TRBD1 or TRBD2 (5 bases each). V was pared by 7 bases and J by 9 bases, with 7 bases between. The CDR3 is 9 residues long. The germline V gene encodes CDR1 SQVTM and CDR2 ANQGSEA. The CDR3 DNA reads as TGCAGCGCTGGGGGTGAGCAGTTCTTC. Translation: CSAGGEQFF.

This chain links TRBV5-4 with TRBJ2-1, with 8 nucleotides matching TRBD1. There are 15 residues in the CDR3. J was trimmed by 5 bases and V by 6 bases; bases with no gene match: 10. CDR1 is SGHNT and CDR2 is YYREEE in the germline V gene (reference sequence). The CDR3 sequence is CASTIPGQANNEQFF. The CDR3 bases are TGTGCCAGCACCATACCGGGACAGGCTAACAATGAGCAGTTCTTC.

Of note for this clone: This sample also contains other DNA sequences that code for the same CDR3. The chain couples TRBV27 to TRBJ1-5; D is undetermined. Trimming stripped 7 bases from V and 1 base from J, with 5 bases between. CDR3 length: 12 amino acids. Germline assignment: CDR1 MNHEY and CDR2 SMNVEV (reference sequence). CDR3 DNA: TGTGCCAGCAAGACCAGCAATCAGCCCCAGCATTTT. Amino acids: CASKTSNQPQHF.

The J gene is TRBJ1-1, the V gene TRBV15; D possibly corresponds to TRBD1 (5 bases). The CDR3 totals 14 residues. The germline V gene encodes CDR1 LNHNV and CDR2 YYDKDF (reference sequence). V shed 5 bases and J shed 5 bases, with 15 bases lying between them. CDR3 in amino acids: CATSRSGGVTEAFF. CDR3 sequence (DNA): TGTGCCACCAGCCGATCAGGAGGGGTGACTGAAGCTTTCTTT.